The 12 T cell receptor beta chains given below trace back to one sample, sequenced in a study of blood T cell repertoires in COVID-19. Method: immunoSEQ multiplex PCR; TCRdb's copy keeps in-frame clones and lacks some. The sample has 250,000 to 400,000 clones, around 87% seen once. The sample was PBMCs or T cells enriched from blood (not recorded which). Receptors were obtained from a woman aged 25 to 45 who had recovered from COVID-19.

The rearrangement joins TRBV6-2 or TRBV6-3 to TRBJ1-6; D ambiguous. Per germline, CDR1 MNHEY and CDR2 SVGEGT. Trimming took 6 bases from V and 7 from J, leaving 10 bases between them. The CDR3 is 13 residues long. The CDR3 reads CASSPTGNSPLHF. The CDR3 DNA reads TGTGCCAGCAGCCCGACGGGAAATTCACCCCTCCACTTT.

The gene calls are TRBV7-9 and TRBJ1-6; D might be TRBD1 (5 bases). The CDR3 covers 15 residues. Germline V gene lookup returns CDR1 SEHNR and CDR2 FQNEAQ (reference sequence). Trimming removed 8 bases from V and 5 bases from J, with 16 bases in between. This chain's CDR3 is CASVAGAGNNSPLHF. Written as DNA, the CDR3 is TGTGCCAGCGTGGCTGGGGCAGGGAATAATTCACCCCTCCACTTT.

The CDR3 here is CASSFPGQGANYGYTF. CDR3 coding DNA: TGTGCCAGCAGCTTCCCCGGACAGGGGGCCAACTATGGCTACACCTTC. The gene calls are TRBV5-5 and TRBJ1-2; 11 bases align to TRBD1. The CDR3 is made up of 16 amino acids. CDR1 is SGHKS and CDR2 is YYEKEE in the germline V gene (reference sequence). The V segment lost 2 bases and the J segment 2 bases; nucleotides outside the gene matches: 5.

This chain joins TRBV5-8 and TRBJ1-2, with D perhaps matching TRBD1 (5 bases). The V gene's germline CDR1 is SGHTS and CDR2 YDEGEE. V was clipped by 0 bases and J by 13 bases, with 13 bases between them. There are 12 residues in the CDR3. CDR3 residues: CASSLVGHPGTF. The CDR3 nucleotides read TGTGCCAGCAGCTTGGTTGGACATCCAGGCACCTTC.

The CDR3 sequence is CASSQDSRAYEQYF. For the CDR3, the DNA is TGCGCCAGCAGCCAAGATTCCAGGGCCTACGAGCAGTACTTC. The chain joins TRBV4-1 to TRBJ2-7, with D possibly TRBD1 on 5 matching bases. The V end was cut by 0 bases, the J end by 2 bases, with 8 bases between. This CDR3 has 14 residues. Germline V gene lookup returns CDR1 MGHRA and CDR2 YSYEKL.

The rearrangement joins TRBV6-5 to TRBJ1-2; possibly TRBD1 for D (6 bases). V was pared by 7 bases and J by 8 bases, with 20 bases between. This CDR3 has 14 amino acids. Germline CDR1 and CDR2: MNHEY and SVGAGI. CDR3 DNA sequence: TGTGCCAGCACCGCGGACAGCCGTTCGGGCGGCTACACCTTC. As protein: CASTADSRSGGYTF.

V gene TRBV5-4 combines with J gene TRBJ2-5; TRBD1 matches 9 bases. After removal of 4 bases from V and 5 bases from J, the junction contained 12 bases not matched to a gene. Looked up from germline, CDR1 is SGHNT and CDR2 is YYREEE (reference sequence). There are 16 residues in the CDR3. CDR3 amino acids: CASSPRPGQGQETQYF. The CDR3 coding sequence is TGTGCCAGCAGCCCCCGCCCGGGACAGGGACAGGAGACCCAGTACTTC.

CDR3 residues: CASSLEQGWNTGELFF. The CDR3 DNA sequence: TGTGCCAGCAGCTTAGAGCAGGGTTGGAACACCGGGGAGCTGTTTTTT. The chain recombines TRBV7-2 with TRBJ2-2, with D possibly matching TRBD1 (5 bases). Trimming shortened V by 1 base and J by 1 base, and 10 bases separated the two germline ends. Germline-derived CDR1 and CDR2 are SGHTA and FQGNSA. The CDR3 sequence is 16 residues long.

The rearrangement joins TRBV7-9 to TRBJ2-7; 9 bases are shared with TRBD1. The germline V gene encodes CDR1 SEHNR and CDR2 FQNEAQ (reference sequence). The CDR3 loop spans 15 amino acids. With 0 bases clipped from V and 3 bases from J, the junction kept 3 bases outside the gene matches. In DNA, the CDR3 is TGTGCCAGCAGCTTAGCACAGGGGGCATTCTACGAGCAGTACTTC. Translation: CASSLAQGAFYEQYF.

The chain has TRBV3-1 (or the pseudogene TRBV3-2) and TRBJ2-5, with D hard to call. The CDR3 extends over 13 amino acids. Trimming stripped 4 bases from V and 3 bases from J, with 9 bases between. Germline V gene sequence: CDR1 LGHDT, CDR2 YNNKEL (reference sequence). CDR3 sequence: CASSRPSEETQYF. DNA of the CDR3: TGTGCCAGCAGCCGTCCTTCTGAAGAGACCCAGTACTTC.

The CDR3 here is CASSLAPGRLADTQYF. The CDR3 DNA reads TGCGCCAGCAGCTTGGCGCCAGGGCGGCTAGCAGATACGCAGTATTTT. The chain has TRBV5-1 and TRBJ2-3; possibly TRBD1 for D (5 bases). The CDR3 loop spans 16 amino acids. The V gene lost 0 bases and the J gene lost 4 bases, with 15 bases spanning the gap. Germline-derived CDR1 and CDR2 are SGHRS and YFSETQ.

In DNA, the CDR3 is TGTGCCAGCAGTGACCGACGAGGGGGGGAGAATTCACCCCTCCACTTT. It yields the protein CASSDRRGGENSPLHF. The chain employs TRBV2 and TRBJ1-6, with D possibly TRBD1 on 6 matching bases. There are 16 residues in the CDR3. V lost 3 bases to trimming and J lost 7 bases, with 16 bases between them. Germline V CDR1 and CDR2: SNHLY, FYNNEI.